This T cell receptor beta chain was identified in a study of T cell responses to AZD1222 COVID-19 vaccine (dated by TCRdb to the early 2020s). Regarding the research as a whole: AZD1222 recipients with second doses at about 4 weeks or about 12 weeks were pooled, because spike-specific TCR depth and breadth did not differ between schedules. A total of approximately 240 trial participants underwent TCR sequencing, of whom 207 received two doses of AZD1222 and around 26 received two doses of the MenACWY control vaccine. Trial participants were enrolled by age into 18-55, 56-69 and 70-plus year subgroups, with roughly 160, 29 and 62 TCR-sequenced participants respectively. General conclusions and limits of the study: A significant rise in spike-specific TCR breadth and depth was observed after two AZD1222 doses relative to day 0 and relative to MenACWY recipients. Reportedly, almost half of the unique spike-specific TCRs recognized epitopes lying outside the regions that are mutated in the B.1.351 and B.1.1.7 variants. In the small 56-69-year group, the increase in depth fell short of significance, most likely because of low power. The whole spike protein was spanned by vaccine-associated CD4 TCRs, and dominant responses were seen in regions 160-218 and 743-854. Conclusions about previously exposed vaccinees are limited because only six or seven AZD1222 recipients were SARS-CoV-2 seropositive at baseline. Participants were mostly white British and included more females than males, and it was suggested by the authors that clonal diversity may have been underestimated. Because no samples from the day 14 peak response were available, repertoires could be characterized only after the peak T cell response.

The CDR3 regions of human TCRbeta chains were subjected to immunosequencing. The original pipeline was this. TCRs in the repertoires were compared against a reference library of SARS-CoV-2-specific TCRs that had been generated with the MIRA antigen-specificity platform. Breadth meant the fraction of unique TCRs that were SARS-CoV-2-associated, whereas depth meant the fraction of total T cells that were SARS-CoV-2-associated. Using the MIRA data, each spike-specific TCR was mapped to the spike region that the TCR reacts to and placed in a CD4 or CD8 class. Log10-transformed breadth and depth values were compared by one-way ANOVA with Sidak's multiple comparisons tests. The immuneACCESS repertoire file appears here via TCRdb, limited to in-frame rearrangements. These files lack a portion of the clones; in checked studies, under half of the deficit traces to unresolved V genes, and the cause of the others is not known. That table supplies the V and J calls and clone size; D and trimming were determined from the DNA. This sample comprises 75,000 to 95,000 clones, about 85% of them detected only once. The ten largest clones take up around 13% of the sample.

Turning to this clone: No antigen is known for it. Base qualities are not provided; no much larger clone lies one nucleotide away.

Per the germline V gene, LGHNA is the CDR1 and YSLEER is the CDR2. Measured from the cysteine to the phenylalanine, the CDR3 is 15 residues long. Of all the DNA, just the CDR3 is kept, 45 bases in frame from base 1. The V end loses 0 bases and the J end loses 0 bases, and a stretch of 8 bases separates them. In the paper's terms, the time point label means: baseline before first vaccination. The vaccinee samples were drawn from two UK trials, COV001 and COV002, one of which was a single-blind randomized controlled phase 2/3 trial testing AZD1222 (ChAdOx1 nCoV-19) in healthy adults. For TCRbeta chain sequencing, PBMC samples from trial participants were taken at day 0 and at day 28 after the second dose.

The sample consisted of peripheral blood, taken on day 0 of AZD1222 vaccination. The receptor's source is an adult in good health. The V gene is TRBV4-3 and the J gene is TRBJ2-5; TRBD2 could be the D gene, as 5 bases match. The DNA sequence is given as TGCGCCAGCAGCCAAGAGAGGGATAACCAAGAGACCCAGTACTTC. The translation is CASSQERDNQETQYF.